These T cell receptor beta chains were read from a single sample in a study of OX40 agonist ivuxolimab in advanced cancers. The data were produced by immunoSEQ multiplex PCR, yet TCRdb's version contains in-frame clones alone and is incomplete. The table lists about 35,000 clones, 92% of them singletons. The specimen was CD4+ or CD8+ T cells sorted from blood, collected in a trial of the OX40 agonist ivuxolimab. The receptors come from an adult with an advanced solid tumor such as melanoma, head and neck, liver or kidney cancer. Each CDR3 is given with its conserved first and last residue.

J,length,V,CDR3
TRBJ2-3,17,TRBV11-2,CASSLGIASPSTDTQYF
TRBJ1-2,15,TRBV5-8,CASSLARRGDYGYTF
TRBJ2-3,15,TRBV4-2,CASTLRTQGTDTQYF
TRBJ1-1,15,TRBV28,CASRRSVWSNTEAFF
TRBJ2-1,15,TRBV7-3,CASSLEGQGAYEQFF
TRBJ2-3,16,TRBV7-8,CASSLVAGGGTDTQYF
TRBJ1-1,12,TRBV7-2,CASSYRGTEAFF
TRBJ1-2,14,TRBV21-1,CASLSDRSNYGYTF
TRBJ1-1,10,TRBV28,CASIQGEAFF
TRBJ2-7,17,TRBV19,CASSPAPWTGGIYEQYF
TRBJ2-1,15,TRBV28,CASSLYLQGPGEQFF
TRBJ2-7,13,TRBV11-2,CASSPTHGYEQYF
TRBJ2-3,16,TRBV4-1,CASSLIRAQGTDTQYF
TRBJ2-7,13,TRBV13,CASSLTNSYEQYF
TRBJ2-7,15,TRBV30,CAWSAGGTSQYEQYF
TRBJ2-1,14,TRBV6-5,CASSRSEQNNEQFF
TRBJ1-5,14,TRBV5-5,CASSPYNSNQPQHF
TRBJ2-7,15,TRBV5-1,CASRRDLKITYEQYF
TRBJ2-7,15,TRBV7-2,CASSPATTLQHEQYF
TRBJ1-1,13,TRBV28,CASSLAANTEAFF
TRBJ2-7,12,TRBV5-4,CASSYESYEQYF
TRBJ2-3,15,TRBV9,CASSLPAESTDTQYF
TRBJ1-2,14,TRBV4-3,CASSQGRDIYGYTF
TRBJ2-1,14,TRBV9,CASRGTSGINEQFF
TRBJ2-7,17,TRBV6-1,CASSEERVGAGIYEQYF
TRBJ2-2,18,TRBV7-8,CASSQGLAGAPLTGELFF
TRBJ2-1,12,TRBV25-1,CATRGGYNEQFF
NA,14,TRBV13,CASSRGQGTDEQYF
TRBJ2-4,12,TRBV6-6,CASMDGLAREYF
TRBJ2-7,15,TRBV4-3,CASSYGTSGSYEQYF
TRBJ2-4,15,TRBV7-3,CASSLRGLAKNIQYF
TRBJ2-5,14,TRBV28,CASSFLFFQETQYF
TRBJ2-3,19,TRBV13,CASSLEYLRAGGPRDTQYF
TRBJ1-3,15,TRBV11-3,CASSRDGARGNTIYF
TRBJ2-7,15,TRBV28,CASSPFGSGPYEQYF
TRBJ2-7,13,TRBV27,CASSLDLFGEQYF
TRBJ2-2,11,TRBV27,CASSLSGELFF
TRBJ2-5,13,TRBV6-1,CARTDRAQETQYF
TRBJ2-7,15,TRBV29-1,CSVDLMEQLSYEQYF
TRBJ2-5,16,TRBV30,CAWSVSSGRRQETQYF
TRBJ2-1,14,TRBV5-6,CASSHGTSDDEQFF
TRBJ1-1,16,TRBV6-1,CASSEPSWRTNTEAFF
TRBJ2-2,15,TRBV13,CASSFGGRGIGELFF
TRBJ2-2,13,TRBV13,CASSRDNTGELFF
TRBJ2-2,14,TRBV10-3,CAIRPPAGGGELFF
TRBJ1-1,15,TRBV4-3,CASSPSRQGASEAFF
TRBJ1-1,14,TRBV6-1,CASRPAGVNLEAFF
TRBJ2-1,12,TRBV9,CASSVVPNEQFF
TRBJ1-5,15,TRBV28,CATGRAGASNQPQHF
TRBJ2-7,14,TRBV4-1,CASSQPGSPYEQYF
TRBJ2-1,10,TRBV7-9,CASSSIAQFF
TRBJ1-2,15,TRBV13,CASSHGTGLSYGYTF